Listed below are T cell receptor beta chains from one sample, sequenced in a study of Graves' ophthalmopathy and Graves' hyperthyroidism. TCRdb reanalysed the multiplex PCR reads using MiXCR and keeps one entry per CDR3 protein. The data contain some 1.1 million distinct CDR3 sequences, less than 45% of them seen just once; the ten biggest clones take up 8.5% to 14%. Sequencing was carried out using peripheral blood or thyroid tissue (not recorded which). The receptors come from an adult man with Graves' hyperthyroidism. The CDR3 runs from the conserved cysteine through the conserved F or W. Each record gives: V gene, D gene, J gene, clone size, CDR3 protein, CDR3 DNA. D genes are given only for firm matches. Only some rows state a clone size, as once, few, many or a class for expanded clones.

TRBV11-3,.,TRBJ2-2,.,CASSLDSRGAGELFF,TGTGCCAGCAGCTTAGATTCGCGGGGTGCCGGGGAGCTGTTTTTT
TRBV6-9,.,TRBJ1-5,.,CASSGGRKGPQHF,TGCGCCAGCAGTGGGGGGAGGAAGGGGCCCCAGCATTTT
TRBV29-1,.,TRBJ2-7,many,CSVETLSSYEQYF,TGCAGCGTTGAGACTCTTAGCTCCTACGAGCAGTACTTC
TRBV7-9,.,TRBJ1-2,once,CASSLRPIGAAPLNYGYTF,TGTGCCAGCAGCTTACGACCTATCGGAGCAGCACCATTAAACTATGGCTACACCTTC
TRBV4-3,.,TRBJ2-5,many,CASSQAGTETQYF,TGCGCCAGCAGCCAAGCAGGGACAGAGACCCAGTACTTC
TRBV7-7,TRBD2,TRBJ2-7,.,CASSQGLANVYEQYF,TGCGCCAGCAGCCAGGGACTAGCTAACGTCTACGAGCAGTACTTC
TRBV11-2,TRBD1,TRBJ1-2,many,CASSLAGQGRLEGYTF,TGTGCCAGCAGCTTAGCGGGACAGGGGAGATTGGAGGGCTACACCTTC
TRBV10-3,.,TRBJ2-7,.,CAISSSPSTYEQYF,TGTGCCATCAGTTCCTCCCCGTCAACCTACGAGCAGTACTTC
TRBV10-2,.,TRBJ2-2,.,CASSDAGHNTGELFF,TGTGCCAGCAGTGACGCGGGACATAACACCGGGGAGCTGTTTTTT
TRBV29-1,.,TRBJ1-1,.,CSATTFRDTNTEAFF,TGCAGCGCCACAACGTTCCGGGACACGAACACTGAAGCTTTCTTT
TRBV20-1,.,TRBJ2-7,many,CSAQGGTYEQYF,TGCAGTGCGCAGGGGGGGACCTACGAGCAGTACTTC
TRBV2,.,TRBJ1-5,many,CASSDGGTHQPQHF,TGTGCCAGCAGTGACGGGGGGACGCATCAGCCCCAGCATTTT
TRBV20-1,.,TRBJ2-7,.,CSASRGGPGTQEQYF,TGCAGTGCTAGTAGGGGGGGCCCCGGGACTCAAGAGCAGTACTTC
TRBV27,.,TRBJ2-5,few,CLKDSFRF,TGTCTTAAGGACAGTTTCCGCTTC
TRBV7-9,.,TRBJ2-5,.,CASDRTAQEAQYF,TGTGCCAGCGACCGGACAGCCCAAGAGGCCCAGTACTTC
TRBV27,.,TRBJ2-7,.,CASSFFGVEQYF,TGTGCCAGCAGTTTTTTTGGGGTCGAGCAGTACTTC
TRBV7-8,TRBD2,TRBJ2-5,many,CASSLGAASGGQETQYF,TGTGCCAGCAGCTTAGGTGCTGCTAGCGGGGGCCAAGAGACCCAGTACTTC
TRBV18,.,TRBJ1-1,.,CASGEGDTEAFF,TGTGCCAGCGGGGAGGGGGACACTGAAGCTTTCTTT
TRBV10-3,.,TRBJ2-7,many,CAISENGGGYEQYF,TGTGCCATCAGTGAGAATGGCGGAGGATACGAGCAGTACTTC
TRBV6-5,.,TRBJ1-5,.,CASSYSQAQHF,TGTGCCAGCAGTTACTCCCAGGCCCAGCATTTT
TRBV6-5,.,TRBJ1-1,.,CASRENSEAFF,TGTGCCAGCAGAGAGAACAGTGAAGCTTTCTTT
TRBV28,.,TRBJ2-7,once,CASRGDTIYEQYF,TGTGCCAGCAGGGGGGACACCATCTACGAGCAGTACTTC
TRBV25-1,.,TRBJ2-5,once,CGGRAGETQYF,TGTGGCGGCAGGGCAGGGGAGACCCAGTACTTC
TRBV7-2,TRBD1,TRBJ1-6,.,CASSLSAGQGTPLHF,TGTGCCAGCAGCTTGAGTGCGGGACAGGGGACACCCCTCCACTTT
TRBV9,.,TRBJ2-7,.,CACSVGTSYEQYF,TGTGCCTGCAGCGTTGGCACGTCCTACGAGCAGTACTTC
TRBV20-1,TRBD2,TRBJ2-7,few,CSARAEGLAGTPYEQYF,TGCAGTGCTCGGGCCGAGGGCCTAGCGGGGACGCCCTACGAGCAGTACTTC
TRBV29-1,TRBD1,TRBJ1-1,.,CSWVSGGSTEAFF,TGCAGCTGGGTATCAGGGGGGAGCACTGAAGCTTTCTTT
TRBV24-1,.,TRBJ2-5,.,CATSPSQRGFGETQYF,TGTGCCACCAGCCCATCCCAACGGGGGTTCGGGGAGACCCAGTACTTC
TRBV5-5,.,TRBJ2-7,many,CASSSSGHEQYF,TGTGCCAGCAGCTCCAGTGGACACGAGCAGTACTTC
TRBV3-1,.,TRBJ2-5,few,CASSQAGTNNRGTQYF,TGTGCCAGCAGCCAAGCCGGGACAAATAACCGGGGGACCCAGTACTTC
TRBV9,TRBD2,TRBJ2-3,.,CASSVVLGGGATDTQYF,TGTGCCAGCAGCGTAGTCCTTGGCGGGGGGGCCACAGATACGCAGTATTTT
TRBV7-9,.,TRBJ1-1,few,CASKRPQTNTGDTEAFF,TGTGCCAGCAAGAGACCCCAAACGAACACCGGGGACACTGAAGCTTTCTTT
TRBV14,.,TRBJ2-7,.,CASSLSPRTYEQYF,TGTGCCAGCAGCCTATCCCCTAGAACCTACGAGCAGTACTTC
TRBV9,TRBD1,TRBJ2-3,few,CASSVGDRDTDTQYF,TGTGCCAGCAGCGTAGGGGACAGGGACACAGATACGCAGTATTTT
TRBV25-1,.,TRBJ1-4,.,CASSATPGLFF,TGTGCCAGCAGTGCCACGCCGGGACTGTTTTTT
TRBV7-2,.,TRBJ2-7,.,CASSLEDPRRGVYEQYF,TGTGCCAGCAGCTTAGAGGACCCTAGGCGGGGCGTCTACGAGCAGTACTTC
TRBV19,TRBD1,TRBJ2-3,.,CASSPGQGSTSTDTQYF,TGTGCCAGTAGCCCGGGACAGGGGAGCACTAGCACAGATACGCAGTATTTT
TRBV5-5,.,TRBJ2-2,.,CASRGQLTGELFF,TGTGCCAGCAGAGGACAGCTCACCGGGGAGCTGTTTTTT
TRBV7-9,.,TRBJ2-1,.,CASSPQGWNEQFF,TGTGCCAGCAGCCCACAGGGATGGAATGAGCAGTTCTTC
TRBV7-8,.,TRBJ2-5,many,CASSTDRETQYF,TGTGCCAGCAGCACAGACAGGGAGACCCAGTACTTC
TRBV30,.,TRBJ1-5,few,CAWSEGNQPQHF,TGTGCCTGGAGTGAGGGCAATCAGCCCCAGCATTTT
TRBV15,.,TRBJ2-2,.,CATSRQGLVTGELFF,TGTGCCACCAGCAGACAGGGCCTAGTCACCGGGGAGCTGTTTTTT
TRBV7-9,.,TRBJ1-1,many,CASSDMTGGMNTEAFF,TGTGCCAGCAGCGATATGACAGGCGGAATGAACACTGAAGCTTTCTTT
TRBV7-8,.,TRBJ2-6,many,CASSRYLRQHRSGANVLTF,TGTGCCAGCAGCCGATACCTACGACAGCACCGCTCTGGGGCCAACGTCCTGACTTTC
TRBV20-1,.,TRBJ2-5,many,CSAAAQETQYF,TGCAGTGCAGCAGCGCAAGAGACCCAGTACTTC
TRBV15,TRBD1,TRBJ1-6,.,CATSGGTGTPPLHF,TGTGCCACCAGCGGCGGGACAGGGACGCCACCCCTCCACTTT
TRBV15,TRBD2,TRBJ2-7,many,CATSFPGSGSRHEQYF,TGTGCCACCAGCTTCCCAGGGAGCGGGAGCCGCCACGAGCAGTACTTC
TRBV15,.,TRBJ2-7,.,CATSRDRVGFEQYF,TGTGCCACCAGCCGGGATAGGGTGGGGTTCGAGCAGTACTTC
TRBV5-5,TRBD1,TRBJ2-2,once,CASRTRDRGLAGELFF,TGTGCCAGCAGAACCCGGGACAGGGGGCTAGCCGGGGAGCTGTTTTTT
TRBV10-3,.,TRBJ2-7,many,CAINQGGSGQYF,TGTGCCATCAACCAGGGTGGATCCGGGCAGTACTTC
TRBV29-1,.,TRBJ1-3,once,CSVALDRGTSSGNTIYF,TGCAGCGTTGCGCTAGATCGGGGAACGAGCTCTGGAAACACCATATATTTT
TRBV2,.,TRBJ2-3,.,CASSPGLVTDTQYF,TGTGCCAGCAGCCCCGGATTGGTCACAGATACGCAGTATTTT
TRBV29-1,TRBD2,TRBJ2-5,.,CSLVASGDETQYF,TGCAGCCTCGTGGCTAGCGGGGATGAGACCCAGTACTTC
TRBV18,.,TRBJ1-2,many,CASAQGQDYGYTF,TGTGCCAGCGCCCAGGGACAAGACTATGGCTACACCTTC
TRBV29-1,TRBD2,TRBJ2-7,few,CSPRVAGGEQYF,TGCAGCCCCCGTGTAGCGGGAGGCGAGCAGTACTTC
TRBV6-5,.,TRBJ2-7,.,CASSYYGRASYEQYF,TGTGCCAGCAGTTACTATGGCAGAGCCTCCTACGAGCAGTACTTC
TRBV12-3/TRBV12-4,.,TRBJ1-2,.,CASSLIGRFNYGYTF,TGTGCCAGCAGTTTAATCGGGCGGTTTAACTATGGCTACACCTTC